Listed below are T cell receptor beta chains from one sample, sequenced in a study of T cells after yellow fever vaccination. TCRdb processed the 5' RACE reads anew with MiXCR; each CDR3 protein has one entry. The sample yields some 340,000 distinct CDR3 sequences, 4.1% seen once. Sequenced here: PBMCs, sampled 5 days after the yellow fever booster vaccination. The receptors were gathered from a man aged 18 to 29 who received the YFV17D yellow fever vaccine. CDR3s include the opening cysteine and the closing phenylalanine or tryptophan. A D gene is named only where the DNA matches it firmly. Clone size, where shown, is once, few, many, or a class for clones that have expanded.

d_gene,v_gene,j_gene,len,abundance,CDR3nt,CDR3aa
TRBD1,TRBV20-1,TRBJ2-3,16,few,TGCAGTGCTCCTCTCAAGACAGGGACCACACAGGATACGCAGTATTTT,CSAPLKTGTTQDTQYF
TRBD2,TRBV14,TRBJ2-1,19,many,TGTGCCAGCAGCTTATCCCCGGGACTAGCGGTCCCCCTCAATGTGGAGCAGTTCTTC,CASSLSPGLAVPLNVEQFF
-,TRBV7-2,TRBJ2-5,15,-,TGTGCCAGCAGCTTAGCGGGTGGTAACCAAGAGACCCAGTACTTC,CASSLAGGNQETQYF
-,TRBV29-1,TRBJ1-1,12,few,TGCAGCGTTGAAGTGGACATGGATGAAGCTTTCTTT,CSVEVDMDEAFF
-,TRBV28,TRBJ2-3,16,-,TGTGCCAGCAGTTTTGAAAATAGGCCTAGCACAGATACGCAGTATTTT,CASSFENRPSTDTQYF
-,TRBV7-9,TRBJ1-4,14,few,TGTGCCAGCAGTCTGGGGGTCACTAATGAAAAACTGTTTTTT,CASSLGVTNEKLFF
TRBD2,TRBV7-2,TRBJ2-1,18,few,TGTGCCAGCAGCCACCACCCGACTAGCGGGGACTCCTACAATGAGCAGTTCTTC,CASSHHPTSGDSYNEQFF
TRBD1,TRBV5-6,TRBJ2-3,15,many,TGTGCCAGCAGCTCTGGACAGGGGGCAAGGGATACGCAGTATTTT,CASSSGQGARDTQYF
TRBD2,TRBV20-1,TRBJ2-1,15,many,TGCAGTGCTAGAGATGGAGCGGGGGCCTACAATGAGCAGTTCTTC,CSARDGAGAYNEQFF
-,TRBV5-1,TRBJ1-1,16,few,TGCGCCAGCAGCTTTTCCACGACATATGTTAACACTGAAGCTTTCTTT,CASSFSTTYVNTEAFF
-,TRBV12-3/TRBV12-4,TRBJ2-1,15,-,TGTGCCAGCAGTTTAGTTTCAATCGTCACGAATGAGCAGTTCTTC,CASSLVSIVTNEQFF
-,TRBV3-1,TRBJ1-3,12,few,TGTGCCAGCTCTAGGGCTGGAAACACCATATATTTT,CASSRAGNTIYF
-,TRBV18,TRBJ2-2,16,many,TGTGCCAGCTCACCACAGGGGGTTGTCCAAACCGGGGAGCTGTTTTTT,CASSPQGVVQTGELFF
-,TRBV6-1,TRBJ1-5,16,few,TGTGCCAGCAGGGACGGTTTTGGGGCAGCCAATCAGCCCCAGCATTTT,CASRDGFGAANQPQHF
-,TRBV3-1,TRBJ2-1,16,-,TGTGCCAGCAGCCAAGAACGGGGGCACGACTACAATGAGCAGTTCTTC,CASSQERGHDYNEQFF
TRBD1,TRBV5-4,TRBJ2-5,14,many,TGTGCCAGCAGCTTCCAGGGGGTCCAAGAGACCCAGTACTTC,CASSFQGVQETQYF